Presented here are 18 T cell receptor beta chains from one specimen sequenced in a study of tumor-infiltrating lymphocytes in primary liver carcinoma. Joint extraction of RNA and DNA used about 17-31 mg of bulk tissue that was unsorted. Constant-region priming of about 520 ng total RNA yielded TCR beta cDNA. It was through three nested multiplex PCR rounds of slightly modified ARM-PCR that TCR beta libraries arose. The first two PCR rounds, approximately 10 cycles each, used TRBV1-TRBV30 forward primers and a C-beta reverse primer. MiXCR was run by TCRdb on the multiplex PCR reads, yielding one entry per CDR3 protein. The sample includes 75,000 or so distinct CDR3 sequences, more than 60% of them seen just once. Sequenced material: liver tumor tissue from sampling region 4. This sample's subset: tumor region T4, right-lateral pole. These receptor sequences come from a man aged 35 to 55 with primary liver carcinoma and hepatitis B virus infection.

This clonotype was detected many times. The chain employs TRBV6-1 and TRBJ2-3; 7 bases fit TRBD2. CDR3 size: 15 residues. J lost 4 bases, V lost 1 base, and 5 bases had no gene match. Germline CDR1 is MNHNS and CDR2 is SASEGT. The chain's CDR3 is CASSEVASGADTQYF. CDR3 DNA sequence: TGTGCCAGCAGTGAAGTGGCTAGCGGAGCAGATACGCAGTATTTT.

Details on this clonotype: A clone one base away is much larger, so this may be a read error. This sequence joins TRBV7-9 and TRBJ1-6; D is undetermined. The CDR3 is 12 amino acids. The ends were cut back, 0 bases at V and 8 bases at J, with 2 bases in the middle. Germline V gene data show CDR1 as SEHNR and CDR2 as FQNEAQ (reference sequence). The CDR3 sequence is CASSLAYSPLHF. The CDR3 DNA reads TGTGCCAGCAGCTTAGCCTATTCACCCCTCCACTTT.

The rearrangement joins TRBV11-2 to TRBJ2-3, with D tentatively TRBD2 (6 bases). The germline V gene has CDR1 SGHAT and CDR2 FQNNGV. This CDR3 contains 14 residues. Here the CDR3 reads CVGGARESADTQYF. CDR3 in DNA: TGTGTCGGTGGGGCACGGGAGTCCGCAGATACGCAGTATTTT. The full variable domain, completed using reference TRBV11-2 and TRBJ2-3, is EAGVAQSPRYKIIEKRQSVAFWCNPISGHATLYWYQQILGQGPKLLIQFQNNGVVDDSQLPKDRFSAERLKGVDSTLKIQPAKLEDSAVYLCVGGARESADTQYFGPGTRLTVL.

Points on this clonotype: At one end the junction does not follow the germline gene, possibly because of a read error. The chain joins TRBV14 to TRBJ1-1; a possible D gene is TRBD1 (5 bases). The CDR3 is 15 residues long. Germline V gives CDR1 SGHDN, CDR2 FVKESK. The CDR3: CATSQGASPVTEAFF. The CDR3 bases are TGTGCCACCAGCCAAGGGGCCTCCCCAGTGACTGAAGCTTTCTTT.

For this clonotype: This may arise from a read error, as a much more abundant clone is one base away. The V and J genes are TRBV7-9 and TRBJ2-2; TRBD1 is a possible D gene (6 bases). Trimming pared 5 bases from V and 7 bases from J, leaving 11 bases between. The CDR3 runs to 13 residues. Germline CDR1 SEHNR, CDR2 FQNEAQ (reference sequence). The CDR3 reads CASSVQGNGELFF. Here the CDR3 DNA reads TGTGCCAGCAGCGTACAGGGTAACGGGGAGCTGTTTTTT.

This clonotype ranks as medium-sized. The rearrangement uses TRBV12-3 or TRBV12-4 and TRBJ2-7; D is possibly TRBD2 (5 bases). The CDR3 is 12 residues long. The V and J ends lost 5 bases and 2 bases respectively, with 7 bases between them. The DNA for the CDR3 is TGTGCCAGCAGTGCACTAGCCTACGAGCAGTACTTC. Translating gives CASSALAYEQYF.

Worth noting for this clonotype: The junction shows a germline mismatch at one end, possibly a read error. V usage is TRBV4-1 and J usage is TRBJ2-1; D gene uncertain. In germline, CDR1 is MGHRA, CDR2 YSYEKL. The CDR3 loop spans 12 amino acids. DNA of the CDR3: TGCGCCAGTAGCCAAGAAAACAAAGAGCAGTTCTTC. Residues: CASSQENKEQFF.

This clonotype has a count of ten or more. The gene calls are TRBV10-3 and TRBJ2-1; 7 bases line up with TRBD2. This CDR3 spans 12 amino acids. Trimming removed 4 bases from V and 8 bases from J; junction bases left unmatched: 2. The germline gives CDR1 ENHRY, CDR2 SYGVKD. DNA of the CDR3: TGTGCCATCAGTGGGGGGGGGGATGAGCAGTTCTTC. Its protein product is CAISGGGDEQFF.

Concerning this clonotype: Given the absence of the conserved phenylalanine or tryptophan at the CDR3 end, a read error is likely. It is unclear where the CDR3 begins or ends on the DNA, so no DNA is shown, and the CDR3 is as TCRdb lists it. The chain has TRBV28 and TRBJ2-2. Germline-derived CDR1 and CDR2 are MDHEN and SYDVKM. 14 amino acids form the CDR3, both terminal residues included. CDR3 in amino acids: CASSQYLNTGELLY.

Comment on this clonotype: The conserved phenylalanine or tryptophan normally closing the CDR3 is absent here, so this likely arose from a read error. The CDR3 reads CASTPLEAAHYGQYY. The CDR3 region has the DNA TGTGCCAGTACCCCCTTGGAAGCGGCCCACTACGGGCAGTACTAC. The V gene is TRBV11-2, the J gene TRBJ2-7; D is possibly TRBD2 (5 bases). Per germline, CDR1 SGHAT and CDR2 FQNNGV. This CDR3 comprises 15 residues.

This clonotype appeared a single time. Germline and junction disagree at one end, which may indicate a read error. The genes are TRBV6-1 and TRBJ2-4; D may be TRBD2 (7 bases). The CDR3 is made up of 15 amino acids. CDR1 is MNHNS and CDR2 is SASEGT in the germline V gene. The CDR3 DNA reads as TGTGCCAGCAGTCTGACCCGGGGGGCCAGAAACATTCAGTACTTC. It encodes CASSLTRGARNIQYF.

At least ten counts were recorded for this clonotype. CDR3 DNA: TGTGCCAGCGGTCCCCCAGGGGGTGACACCGGGGAGCTGTTTTTT. Amino acids: CASGPPGGDTGELFF. V usage is TRBV5-5 and J usage is TRBJ2-2; TRBD1 agrees at 7 bases. The length of the CDR3 is 15 residues. Germline CDR1 SGHKS, CDR2 YYEKEE (reference sequence). The V segment lost 7 bases and the J segment 3 bases; nucleotides outside the gene matches: 9.

For this clonotype: One junction end disagrees with the germline gene, perhaps due to a read error. The CDR3 nucleotides read TGTGCCAGCAATGGGGGACACACAGGGCATTACGAGCAATACTTC. Its protein is CASNGGHTGHYEQYF. The V call is TRBV6-6, the J call TRBJ2-7, with a tentative D call TRBD1 (6 bases). The CDR3 loop spans 15 amino acids. Germline CDR1 reads MNHNY; CDR2 reads SVGAGI (reference sequence).

CDR3 nucleotides: TGTGCCATCAACCCCACAGGGGGGGATCAGCCCCAGCATTTT. This translates into CAINPTGGDQPQHF. The V call is TRBV10-3, the J call TRBJ1-5, with 8 bases fitting TRBD1. This CDR3 comprises 14 residues. Trimming at V came to 7 bases and at J to 5 bases, leaving 7 bases not matched to a gene. CDR1 ENHRY and CDR2 SYGVKD come from the germline V gene.

On this clonotype itself: One end of the junction is discordant with germline, which a read error may explain. V gene TRBV11-2 combines with J gene TRBJ2-7; 11 bases are shared with TRBD2. The length of the CDR3 is 18 residues. In germline, CDR1 is SGHAT, CDR2 FQNNGV. The DNA of the CDR3 is TGTGCCAGCTGCTTATCCGTTGGACTAGCGGGTGGAGGGTACGAGCAGTACTTC. Amino acid sequence: CASCLSVGLAGGGYEQYF.

The chain employs TRBV12-3 or TRBV12-4 and TRBJ2-6; the D is unclear. CDR3 length: 15 amino acids. The V gene lost 5 bases and the J gene lost 9 bases, with 17 bases spanning the gap. The CDR3: CASSISSAWVNVLTF. The CDR3 coding sequence is TGTGCCAGCAGTATCAGCAGTGCGTGGGTCAACGTCCTGACTTTC.

This clonotype was recorded many times. The V and J genes are TRBV5-5 and TRBJ1-1; no clear D. Germline assignment: CDR1 SGHKS and CDR2 YYEKEE (reference sequence). The V end was cut by 0 bases, the J end by 3 bases, with 12 bases between. This CDR3 comprises 15 residues. The CDR3 DNA reads TGTGCCAGCAGCTTGGGGGAGGTCGATCACACTGAAGCTTTCTTT. Protein: CASSLGEVDHTEAFF.

Remarks on this clonotype: Likely a read error: the CDR3 ends without its conserved phenylalanine or tryptophan. The chain is built from TRBV12-5 and TRBJ1-1, with a weak D call TRBD1 (5 bases). Trimming stripped 5 bases from V and 8 bases from J, with 12 bases between. Germline V gives CDR1 LGHNT, CDR2 FRNRAP. The CDR3 extends over 12 amino acids. The CDR3 reads CASGHGGHEAFL. CDR3 nucleotide sequence: TGTGCTAGTGGTCATGGTGGACACGAAGCTTTCCTT.